Below, 12 T cell receptor beta chains from the same sample are listed, as sequenced in a study of yellow fever vaccine responses in identical twins. TCRdb fed the RT-PCR reads into MiXCR, producing one record per CDR3 protein. Here the sample spans more than 1,500 distinct CDR3 sequences, around nine tenths being singletons. The sequencing used T cells from blood (PBMCs), unsorted or a sorted subset (not recorded which), collected before or after yellow fever vaccination (not recorded which). The receptors here all came from a woman aged 18-29 years who received the yellow fever vaccine.

This chain uses TRBV20-1 with TRBJ2-1, with D possibly matching TRBD1 (6 bases). CDR3 length: 12 residues. V was shortened by 5 bases and J by 4 bases, with 9 bases between the two germline ends. Germline V lookup: CDR1 DFQATT, CDR2 SNEGSKA (reference sequence). CDR3 protein: CSASTGYNEQFF. The CDR3 DNA reads TGCAGTGCTTCTACAGGGTACAATGAGCAGTTCTTC.

J is TRBJ2-3 and V is TRBV28; the D is unclear. Deletions cut 4 bases from V and 5 bases from J, with 7 bases between. Germline CDR1 and CDR2: MDHEN and SYDVKM. The CDR3 consists of 12 residues. The chain's CDR3 is CASSSPRDTQYF. The CDR3 region has the DNA TGTGCCAGCAGTTCCCCAAGAGATACGCAGTATTTT.

The V gene is TRBV2, the J gene TRBJ2-7; 7 bases line up with TRBD1. V lost 5 bases to trimming and J lost 4 bases; unmatched junction nucleotides: 11. Looked up from germline, CDR1 is SNHLY and CDR2 is FYNNEI. The CDR3 loop spans 15 amino acids. For the CDR3, the DNA is TGTGCCAGCAGTCGGGACAGAGCCTTAACGTACGAGCAGTACTTC. The encoded protein is CASSRDRALTYEQYF.

This chain connects TRBV15 to TRBJ2-7, with TRBD2 identical over 8 bases. This CDR3 comprises 13 residues. The germline gives CDR1 LNHNV, CDR2 YYDKDF (reference sequence). Trimming took 3 bases from V and 2 from J; bases not matched to a gene: 0. The CDR3, as DNA: TGTGCCACCAGCAGCGGGAGGGCCTACGAGCAGTACTTC. It encodes CATSSGRAYEQYF. Variable domain in full (rest from reference TRBV15 and TRBJ2-7): DAMVIQNPRYQVTQFGKPVTLSCSQTLNHNVMYWYQQKSSQAPKLLFHYYDKDFNNEADTPDNFQSRRPNTSFCFLDIRSPGLGDTAMYLCATSSGRAYEQYFGPGTRLTVT.

This rearrangement joins TRBV2 to TRBJ2-1; no reliable D call. The CDR3 extends over 13 amino acids. V was trimmed by 7 bases and J by 0 bases, leaving 7 bases between them. Germline V gene lookup returns CDR1 SNHLY and CDR2 FYNNEI. CDR3 sequence: CASMGLSYNEQFF. The CDR3 region has the DNA TGTGCCAGCATGGGTCTCTCCTACAATGAGCAGTTCTTC. Full variable domain (remainder filled in from reference TRBV2 and TRBJ2-1): EPEVTQTPSHQVTQMGQEVILRCVPISNHLYFYWYRQILGQKVEFLVSFYNNEISEKSEIFDDQFSVERPDGSNFTLKIRSTKLEDSAMYFCASMGLSYNEQFFGPGTRLTVL.

The chain recombines TRBV29-1 with TRBJ2-1; weak D call: TRBD1 (6 bases). V lost 5 bases and J 9 bases, leaving 11 bases between the germline ends. Germline lookup yields CDR1 SQVTM and CDR2 ANQGSEA. This CDR3 spans 11 amino acids. The DNA of the CDR3 is TGCAGCGTTAAACAGGGTTTTGAGCAGTTCTTC. It is translated as CSVKQGFEQFF.

This sequence joins TRBV10-3 and TRBJ1-1; D may be TRBD1 (6 bases). This CDR3 region has 14 residues. With 6 bases removed from V and 3 bases from J, the gap between germline ends came to 14 bases. Germline V gene data show CDR1 as ENHRY and CDR2 as SYGVKD. CDR3 sequence reads: CAIREDSLDTEAFF. Written as DNA, the CDR3 is TGTGCCATCAGGGAGGACAGTTTGGACACTGAAGCTTTCTTT.

The chain combines TRBV20-1 with TRBJ2-7, with D tentatively TRBD1 or TRBD2 (5 bases each). CDR3 length: 14 amino acids. Germline V gene data show CDR1 as DFQATT and CDR2 as SNEGSKA (reference sequence). This CDR3 reads CSTLIRDGPYEQYF. In DNA, the CDR3 is TGCAGCACCCTAATCCGGGACGGGCCCTACGAGCAGTACTTC.

This clonotype is a singleton in its sample. J is TRBJ1-2 and V is TRBV6-5; D uncertain. The CDR3 runs 14 residues. Germline CDR1 reads MNHEY; CDR2 reads SVGAGI. Trimming shortened V by 2 bases and J by 3 bases, and 10 bases separated the two germline ends. The CDR3 DNA sequence: TGTGCCAGCAGTTACGTTGACTCCTACTATGGCTACACCTTC. Translation: CASSYVDSYYGYTF.

V usage is TRBV10-1 and J usage is TRBJ2-1; no reliable D call. Germline V gene lookup returns CDR1 WNHNN and CDR2 SYGVQD (reference sequence). The V end was cut by 1 base, the J end by 0 bases, with 13 bases between. This CDR3 comprises 17 residues. The CDR3 region is CASSEFRAMSSYNEQFF. CDR3 nucleotides: TGCGCCAGCAGTGAGTTTAGGGCGATGAGCTCCTACAATGAGCAGTTCTTC.

This clonotype was recorded once. V and J are TRBV4-1 and TRBJ2-1; a weak D match, TRBD2 (6 bases). V lost 1 base and J 0 bases, leaving 7 bases between the germline ends. There are 15 residues in the CDR3. Per the germline V gene, CDR1 is MGHRA and CDR2 is YSYEKL. The chain's CDR3 is CASSQGEASYNEQFF. The CDR3 DNA sequence: TGCGCCAGCAGCCAAGGGGAGGCCTCCTACAATGAGCAGTTCTTC.

The chain links TRBV10-3 to TRBJ1-2; no reliable D call. CDR1 ENHRY and CDR2 SYGVKD come from the germline V gene. Trimming left V 6 bases short and J 8 bases short, with 16 bases between. This CDR3 is 13 amino acids long. DNA for the CDR3: TGTGCCATCAGAGAGACGGACCTCTTAGGCTACACCTTC. It yields the protein CAIRETDLLGYTF.